One sample yielded the 12 T cell receptor beta chains listed below, sequenced in a study of regulatory T cells in long-lasting Graves disease (dated by TCRdb to the early 2020s). The intended sense of this specimen's time point label: newly diagnosed GD, antithyroid drugs for less than 3 months. RNA was extracted from PBMCs in TRIzol for both TCR sequencing and RNA sequencing. Library construction relied on multiplex PCR. Sequencing was carried out with an Illumina HiSeq 4000. To build TCR beta libraries, CDR3 regions were amplified by Arm-PCR using iRepertoire HTBI primers. The public sequencing data were trimmed at Q25 with fastp and processed into clonotypes with MiXCR by TCRdb, which kept only in-frame beta chains. Every distinct CDR3 protein forms one entry, paired with its most common genes and DNA. The sample has 350,000 to 450,000 distinct CDR3 sequences on record, under 15% of them singletons. The top ten clones comprise 16% of the sample.

The sample also formed part of further work on T cells in Graves' hyperthyroidism and ophthalmopathy.

Sequenced material: peripheral blood mononuclear cells (PBMCs), taken at new diagnosis, from a patient treated with antithyroid drugs. All receptors come from a woman aged 25 to 39 with Graves disease. Donor details come from another sample of the same person, matched by shared clones.

This clonotype was seen ten or more times. This chain links TRBV18 with TRBJ2-5; TRBD1 is a possible D gene (7 bases). CDR1 is KGHSH and CDR2 is LQKENI in the germline V gene. V was clipped by 4 bases and J by 1 base, with 13 bases between them. The CDR3 consists of 15 residues. The CDR3 DNA follows: TGTGCCAGCTCACTCAGGGGGGTGGCCCAAGAGACCCAGTACTTC. Translating it yields CASSLRGVAQETQYF.

The chain has TRBV30 and TRBJ2-5, with 11 bases aligning to TRBD2. TRBJ2-1 explains the end of the DNA better; the J call may be wrong. Germline assignment: CDR1 GTSNPN and CDR2 SVGIG (reference sequence). The CDR3 extends over 16 amino acids. The CDR3 here is CAWSRITSGRYNEQFF. CDR3 nucleotides: TGTGCCTGGTCTCGGATCACTAGCGGGAGATATAATGAGCAGTTCTTC.

This clonotype was seen many times. The chain employs TRBV27 and TRBJ2-2; D uncertain. This CDR3 spans 16 amino acids. V lost 10 bases to trimming and J lost 4 bases, with 22 bases between them. Germline V gives CDR1 MNHEY, CDR2 SMNVEV (reference sequence). The CDR3 protein is CATKEVGRLGTGELFF. The CDR3 DNA reads as TGTGCCACGAAAGAGGTCGGACGTTTGGGCACCGGGGAGCTGTTTTTT.

This clonotype was recorded many times. The CDR3 DNA reads as TGTGCCTGGAGTGTACGCAGGTCGGGGGAGTTCTTC. It encodes CAWSVRRSGEFF. The chain couples TRBV30 to TRBJ2-1, with D perhaps TRBD2 (6 bases). Germline V gene sequence: CDR1 GTSNPN, CDR2 SVGIG (reference sequence). The germline V and J ends were trimmed by 0 bases and 14 bases, with 14 bases remaining between them. The length of the CDR3 is 12 residues.

This clonotype was detected only a few times. This chain uses TRBV10-1 with TRBJ2-7; 7 positions match TRBD2. The CDR3 extends over 14 amino acids. J gave up 2 bases and V 3 bases, and 4 bases lay outside the gene matches. Per germline, CDR1 WNHNN and CDR2 SYGVQD (reference sequence). The CDR3 protein is CASSEEREAYEQYF. The CDR3, as DNA: TGCGCCAGCAGTGAAGAGCGGGAAGCCTACGAGCAGTACTTC.

This clonotype was observed a few times. V is TRBV11-2 and J is TRBJ2-7; no clear D gene. CDR3 length equals 13 residues. Trimming took off 8 bases at V and 3 bases at J, with 14 bases between the two ends. Germline values: CDR1 SGHAT, CDR2 FQNNGV. The CDR3: CASESGRNYEQYF. CDR3 coding DNA: TGTGCCAGCGAATCAGGACGCAACTACGAGCAGTACTTC.

The rearrangement joins TRBV6-1 to TRBJ2-1; the D gene is possibly TRBD2 (5 bases). The CDR3 covers 15 residues. V was cut by 5 bases and J by 0 bases, with 11 bases left in between. Germline CDR1 is MNHNS and CDR2 is SASEGT. Written as DNA, the CDR3 is TGTGCCAGCAGTACGGGGATAAGCTCCTACAATGAGCAGTTCTTC. Translating gives CASSTGISSYNEQFF.

This clonotype showed up many times. V and J are TRBV18 and TRBJ2-3; 7 positions agree with TRBD2. Germline lookup yields CDR1 KGHSH and CDR2 LQKENI. V lost 3 bases to trimming and J lost 6 bases; unmatched junction nucleotides: 15. CDR3 length equals 17 residues. Here the CDR3 reads CASSPLLGGSPPDTQYF. For the CDR3, the DNA is TGTGCCAGCTCACCCCTTCTGGGCGGGAGCCCCCCTGATACGCAGTATTTT.

This chain uses TRBV12-3 or TRBV12-4 with TRBJ1-4, with a weak D call TRBD1 (5 bases). Between the trimmed V and J ends, which lost 2 bases and 7 bases, there was a span of 17 bases. There are 16 residues in the CDR3. The CDR3, as DNA: TGTGCCAGCAGTTTAAGGGGTGTGGGGACCACTGAAAAACTGTTTTTT. It translates to CASSLRGVGTTEKLFF.

This clonotype showed up just a few times. The rearrangement uses TRBV12-5 and TRBJ1-1; D is uncertain. The germline V and J ends were trimmed by 5 bases and 1 base, with 8 bases remaining between them. The germline CDR1 and CDR2 sequences are LGHNT and FRNRAP. The CDR3 has 13 residues. In DNA form, the CDR3 reads TGTGCTAGTGGTACGATAAGGAACACTGAAGCTTTCTTT. It translates to CASGTIRNTEAFF.

This chain joins TRBV9 and TRBJ2-2, with 12 bases fitting TRBD2. Trimming removed 4 bases from V and 1 base from J; junction bases left unmatched: 5. This CDR3 has 17 residues. Germline V gene sequence: CDR1 SGDLS, CDR2 YYNGEE. Here the CDR3 DNA reads TGTGCCAGCAGCCCCACACTAGCGGGAGGGAACACCGGGGAGCTGTTTTTT. Its protein is CASSPTLAGGNTGELFF.

The chain carries TRBV4-1 and TRBJ2-7, with TRBD2 as a possible D gene (5 bases). The CDR3 is made up of 12 amino acids. Germline CDR1 is MGHRA and CDR2 is YSYEKL. Trimming removed 2 bases at V and 7 bases at J, with 9 bases between. CDR3 DNA: TGCGCCAGCAGCCAAACCCGGAGGGAGCAGTACTTC. Its protein product is CASSQTRREQYF.